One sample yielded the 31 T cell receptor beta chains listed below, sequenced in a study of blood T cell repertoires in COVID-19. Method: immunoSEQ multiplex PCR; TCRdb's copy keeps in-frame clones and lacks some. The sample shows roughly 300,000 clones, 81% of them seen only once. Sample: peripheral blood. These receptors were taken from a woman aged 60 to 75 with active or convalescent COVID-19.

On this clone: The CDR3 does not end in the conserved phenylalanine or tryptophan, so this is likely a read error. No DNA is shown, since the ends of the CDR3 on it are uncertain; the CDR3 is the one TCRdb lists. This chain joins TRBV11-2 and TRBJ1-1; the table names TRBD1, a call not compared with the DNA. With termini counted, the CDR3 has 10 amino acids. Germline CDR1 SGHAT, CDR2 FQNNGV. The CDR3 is CASSHSLGQG.

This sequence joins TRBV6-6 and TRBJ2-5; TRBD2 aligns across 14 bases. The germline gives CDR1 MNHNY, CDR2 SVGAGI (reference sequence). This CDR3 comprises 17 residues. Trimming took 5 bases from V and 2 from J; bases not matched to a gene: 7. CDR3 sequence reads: CASSRRGTSGGQETQYF. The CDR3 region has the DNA TGTGCCAGCAGTCGCCGGGGGACTAGCGGGGGACAAGAGACCCAGTACTTC.

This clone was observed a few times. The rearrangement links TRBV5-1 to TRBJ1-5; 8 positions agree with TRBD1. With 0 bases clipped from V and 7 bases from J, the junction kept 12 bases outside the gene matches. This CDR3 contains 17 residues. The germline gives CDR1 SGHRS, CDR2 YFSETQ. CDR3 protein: CASSLGTGPPGWQPQHF. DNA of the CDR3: TGCGCCAGCAGCTTGGGGACAGGGCCCCCGGGTTGGCAGCCCCAGCATTTT.

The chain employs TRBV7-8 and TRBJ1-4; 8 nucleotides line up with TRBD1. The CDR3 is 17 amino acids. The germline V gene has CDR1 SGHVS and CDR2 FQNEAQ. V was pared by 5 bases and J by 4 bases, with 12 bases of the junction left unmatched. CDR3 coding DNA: TGTGCCAGCAGCCTCCGGGACAGGCGCCGAATTAATGAAAAACTGTTTTTT. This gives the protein CASSLRDRRRINEKLFF.

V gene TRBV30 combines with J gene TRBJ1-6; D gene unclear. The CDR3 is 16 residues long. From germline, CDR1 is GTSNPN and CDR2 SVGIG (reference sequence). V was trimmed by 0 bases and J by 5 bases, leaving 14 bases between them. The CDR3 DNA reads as TGTGCCTGGAGTGTACTAGGGTATCCGAATAATTCACCCCTCCACTTT. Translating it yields CAWSVLGYPNNSPLHF.

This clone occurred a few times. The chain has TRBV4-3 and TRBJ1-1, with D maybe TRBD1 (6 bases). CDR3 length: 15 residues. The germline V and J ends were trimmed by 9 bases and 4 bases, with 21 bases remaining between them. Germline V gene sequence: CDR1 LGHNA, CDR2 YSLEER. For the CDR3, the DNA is TGCGCCAGGGGACACAGGCTTAACGTGTTCACTGAAGCTTTCTTT. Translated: CARGHRLNVFTEAFF.

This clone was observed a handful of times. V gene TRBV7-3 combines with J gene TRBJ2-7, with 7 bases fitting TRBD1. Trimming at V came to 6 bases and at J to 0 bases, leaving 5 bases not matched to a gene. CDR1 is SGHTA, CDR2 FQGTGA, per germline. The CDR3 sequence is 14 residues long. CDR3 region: CASRPGQSSYEQYF. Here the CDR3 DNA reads TGTGCCAGCAGGCCGGGACAGAGCTCCTACGAGCAGTACTTC.

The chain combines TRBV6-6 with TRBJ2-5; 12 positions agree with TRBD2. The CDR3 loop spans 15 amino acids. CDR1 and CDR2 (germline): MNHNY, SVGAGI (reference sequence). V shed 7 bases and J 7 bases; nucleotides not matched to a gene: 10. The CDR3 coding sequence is TGTGCCAGCAAACTACTAGCGGGAGGACAAAGGACCCAGTACTTC. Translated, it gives CASKLLAGGQRTQYF.

Here the CDR3 reads CSVELVREQFF. As DNA, the CDR3 is TGCAGCGTTGAGCTAGTGAGGGAGCAGTTCTTC. The V gene is TRBV29-1, the J gene TRBJ2-1; no clear D gene. Trimming left V 3 bases short and J 10 bases short, with 10 bases between. From germline, CDR1 is SQVTM and CDR2 ANQGSEA. CDR3 length: 11 amino acids.

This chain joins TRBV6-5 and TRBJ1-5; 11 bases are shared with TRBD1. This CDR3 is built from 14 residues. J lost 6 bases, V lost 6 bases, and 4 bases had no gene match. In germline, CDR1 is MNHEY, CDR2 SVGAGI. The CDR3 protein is CASRTDRGLQPQHF. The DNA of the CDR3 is TGTGCCAGCAGGACGGACAGGGGGCTTCAGCCCCAGCATTTT.

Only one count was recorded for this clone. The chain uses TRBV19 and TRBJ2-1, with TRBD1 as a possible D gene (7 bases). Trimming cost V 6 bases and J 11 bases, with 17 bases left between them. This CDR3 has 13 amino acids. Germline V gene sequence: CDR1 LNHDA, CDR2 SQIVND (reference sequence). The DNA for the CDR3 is TGTGCCAGTAGATCGACAGGGAGGAGTAAGCAGTTCTTC. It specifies CASRSTGRSKQFF.

CDR3 DNA: TGCGCCAGCAGCTTGGTCGGTGGGGGAATGGGACTAGACACCGGGGAGCTGTTTTTT. Protein sequence: CASSLVGGGMGLDTGELFF. The gene calls are TRBV5-1 and TRBJ2-2; 8 bases are a match to TRBD2. The CDR3 consists of 19 residues. Germline CDR1 is SGHRS and CDR2 is YFSETQ. The V and J ends lost 0 bases and 3 bases, in that order; junction bases with no gene match: 13.

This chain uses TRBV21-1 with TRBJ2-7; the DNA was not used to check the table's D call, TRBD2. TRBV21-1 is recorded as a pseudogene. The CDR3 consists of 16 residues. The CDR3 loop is CASSKGERGVGYEQYF. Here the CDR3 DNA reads TGTGCCAGCAGCAAAGGAGAGCGGGGGGTGGGGTACGAGCAGTACTTC.

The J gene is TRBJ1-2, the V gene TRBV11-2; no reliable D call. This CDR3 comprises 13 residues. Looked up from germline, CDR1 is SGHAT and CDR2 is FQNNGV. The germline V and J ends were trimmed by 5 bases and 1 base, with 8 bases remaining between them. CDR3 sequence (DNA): TGTGCCAGCAGCCCCCCCTTTAACTATGGCTACACCTTC. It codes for CASSPPFNYGYTF.

The CDR3, as DNA: TGTGCCAGCAGCTTGGCCGGACAGGGCGGCGGGGAGCTGTTTTTT. It is translated as CASSLAGQGGGELFF. The gene calls are TRBV5-6 and TRBJ2-2, with 8 bases identical to TRBD1. V trimming: 0 bases; J trimming: 7 bases; junction bases outside the gene matches: 5. The length of the CDR3 is 15 residues. Germline assignment: CDR1 SGHDT and CDR2 YYEEEE.

The CDR3 sequence is CASSDRVRAGEKLFF. CDR3 sequence (DNA): TGTGCCAGTAGTGACAGGGTAAGGGCTGGTGAAAAACTGTTTTTT. The rearrangement joins TRBV19 to TRBJ1-4, with 7 bases that match TRBD1. CDR3 size: 15 residues. Losses at the gene ends were 5 bases for V and 7 bases for J; bases not matched to a gene: 10. Germline CDR1 is LNHDA and CDR2 is SQIVND (reference sequence).

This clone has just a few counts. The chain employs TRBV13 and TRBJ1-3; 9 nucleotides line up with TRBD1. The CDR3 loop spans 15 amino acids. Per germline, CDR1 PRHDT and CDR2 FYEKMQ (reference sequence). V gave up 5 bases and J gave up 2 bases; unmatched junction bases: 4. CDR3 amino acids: CASSPRTGAGNTIYF. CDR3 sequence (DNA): TGTGCCAGCAGCCCACGGACAGGGGCTGGAAACACCATATATTTT.

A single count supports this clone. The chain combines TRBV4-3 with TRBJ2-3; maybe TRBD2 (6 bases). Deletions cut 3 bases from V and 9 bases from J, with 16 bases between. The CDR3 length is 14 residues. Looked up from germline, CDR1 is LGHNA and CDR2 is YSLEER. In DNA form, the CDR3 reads TGCGCCAGCAGCCAGTCGGGGACTCGAGGGACGCAGTATTTT. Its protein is CASSQSGTRGTQYF.

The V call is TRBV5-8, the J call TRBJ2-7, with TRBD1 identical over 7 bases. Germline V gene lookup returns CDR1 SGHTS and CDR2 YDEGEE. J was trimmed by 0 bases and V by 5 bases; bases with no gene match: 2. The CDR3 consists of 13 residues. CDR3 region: CASRYRGSYEQYF. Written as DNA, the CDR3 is TGTGCCAGCAGATACAGGGGCTCCTACGAGCAGTACTTC.

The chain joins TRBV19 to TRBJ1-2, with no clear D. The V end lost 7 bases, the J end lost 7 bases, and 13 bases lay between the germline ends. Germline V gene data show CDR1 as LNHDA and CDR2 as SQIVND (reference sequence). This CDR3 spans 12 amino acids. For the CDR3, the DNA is TGTGCCAGTAATGAGGGTGGAGGTGGCTACACCTTC. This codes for CASNEGGGGYTF.

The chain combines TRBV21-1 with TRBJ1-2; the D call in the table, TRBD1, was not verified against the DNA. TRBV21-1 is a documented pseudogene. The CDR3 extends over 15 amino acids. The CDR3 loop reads CASRTGGLDYGGYTF. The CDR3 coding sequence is TGTGCCAGCCGGACAGGGGGTTTGGACTATGGCGGCTACACCTTC.

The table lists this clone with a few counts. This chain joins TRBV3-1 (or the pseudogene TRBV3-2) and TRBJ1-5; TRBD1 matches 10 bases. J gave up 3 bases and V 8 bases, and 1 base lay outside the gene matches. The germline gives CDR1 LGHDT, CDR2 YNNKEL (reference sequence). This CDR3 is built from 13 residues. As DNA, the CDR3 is TGTGCCAGCGGGACAGGGGCCAATCAGCCCCAGCATTTT. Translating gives CASGTGANQPQHF.

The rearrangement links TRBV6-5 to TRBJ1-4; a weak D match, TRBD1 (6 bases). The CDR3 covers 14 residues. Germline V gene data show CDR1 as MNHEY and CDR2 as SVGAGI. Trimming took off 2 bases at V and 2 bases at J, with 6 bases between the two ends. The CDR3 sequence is CASSYTGTNEKLFF. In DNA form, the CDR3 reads TGTGCCAGCAGTTACACAGGGACTAATGAAAAACTGTTTTTT.

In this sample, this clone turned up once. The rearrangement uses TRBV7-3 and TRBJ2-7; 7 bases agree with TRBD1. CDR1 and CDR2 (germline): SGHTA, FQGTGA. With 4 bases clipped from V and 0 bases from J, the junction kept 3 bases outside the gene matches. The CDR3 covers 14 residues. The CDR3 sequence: CASSSGTVSYEQYF. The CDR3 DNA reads TGTGCCAGCAGCTCCGGGACAGTCTCCTACGAGCAGTACTTC.

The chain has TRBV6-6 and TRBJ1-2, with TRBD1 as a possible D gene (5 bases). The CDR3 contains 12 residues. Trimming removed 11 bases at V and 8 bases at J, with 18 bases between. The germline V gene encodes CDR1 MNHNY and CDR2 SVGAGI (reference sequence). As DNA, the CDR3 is TGTGCCGCCAGGCAGGGCCGGTACGGCTACACCTTC. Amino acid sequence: CAARQGRYGYTF.

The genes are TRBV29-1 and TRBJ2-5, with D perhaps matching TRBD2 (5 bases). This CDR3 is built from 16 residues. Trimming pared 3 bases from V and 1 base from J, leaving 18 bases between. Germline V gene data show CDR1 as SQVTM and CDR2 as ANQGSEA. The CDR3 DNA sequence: TGCAGCGTTGAGCTAGCTTTCCTTGGAGGCCAAGAGACCCAGTACTTC. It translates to CSVELAFLGGQETQYF.

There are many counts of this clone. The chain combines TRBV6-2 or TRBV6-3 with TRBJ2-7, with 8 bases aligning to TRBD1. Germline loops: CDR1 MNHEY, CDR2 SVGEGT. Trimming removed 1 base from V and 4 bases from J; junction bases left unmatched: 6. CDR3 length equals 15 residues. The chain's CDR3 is CASSYFFQGAYEQYF. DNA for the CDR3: TGTGCCAGCAGTTACTTCTTCCAGGGGGCGTACGAGCAGTACTTC.

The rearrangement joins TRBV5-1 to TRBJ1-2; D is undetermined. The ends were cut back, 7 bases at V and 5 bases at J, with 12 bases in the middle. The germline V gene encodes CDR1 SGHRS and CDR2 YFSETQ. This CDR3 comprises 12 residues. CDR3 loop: CASSLNLYGYTF. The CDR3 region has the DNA TGCGCCAGCTCCCTGAACCTATATGGCTACACCTTC.

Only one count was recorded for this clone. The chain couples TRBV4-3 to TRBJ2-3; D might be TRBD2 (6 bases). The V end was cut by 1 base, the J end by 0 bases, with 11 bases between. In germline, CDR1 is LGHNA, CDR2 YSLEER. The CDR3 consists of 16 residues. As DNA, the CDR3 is TGCGCCAGCAGCCAAGGGTGGGCGGGGAGCACAGATACGCAGTATTTT. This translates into CASSQGWAGSTDTQYF.

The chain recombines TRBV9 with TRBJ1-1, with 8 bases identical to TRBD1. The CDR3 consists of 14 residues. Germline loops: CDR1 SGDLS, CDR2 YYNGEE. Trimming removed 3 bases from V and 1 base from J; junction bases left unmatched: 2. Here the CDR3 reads CASSAGTGNTEAFF. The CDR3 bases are TGTGCCAGCAGCGCAGGGACAGGGAACACTGAAGCTTTCTTT.

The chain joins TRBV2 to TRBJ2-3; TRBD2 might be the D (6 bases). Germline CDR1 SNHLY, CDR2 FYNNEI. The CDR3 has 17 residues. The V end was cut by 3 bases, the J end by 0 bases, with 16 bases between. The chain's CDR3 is CASSDPTAGQSTDTQYF. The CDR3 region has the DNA TGTGCCAGCAGTGACCCGACGGCGGGGCAGAGCACAGATACGCAGTATTTT.